These 9 T cell receptor beta chains were all obtained from the same sample, sequenced in a study of CD8 T cells in ankylosing spondylitis. MiXCR, run by TCRdb on the 5' RACE reads, gives a single entry per CDR3 protein. The top ten clones hold 10% to 15% of a sample with about 400,000 distinct CDR3 sequences, 20% of them seen once. Input material: blood, either unsorted or a sorted T cell fraction (not recorded which). These receptors were taken from a male donor with ankylosing spondylitis or in good health (not recorded which).

This clonotype has only a few counts. The chain has TRBV14 and TRBJ2-7, with TRBD1 matching over 10 bases. This CDR3 is built from 17 residues. Germline V gene data show CDR1 as SGHDN and CDR2 as FVKESK. Losses at the gene ends were 0 bases for V and 0 bases for J; bases not matched to a gene: 5. Here the CDR3 reads CASSQDQRTGGSYEQYF. CDR3 bases: TGTGCCAGCAGCCAAGATCAAAGGACAGGGGGCTCCTACGAGCAGTACTTC.

The chain uses TRBV7-9 and TRBJ2-5; 9 bases line up with TRBD1. CDR3 length equals 17 residues. In germline, CDR1 is SEHNR, CDR2 FQNEAQ (reference sequence). The J segment lost 5 bases and the V segment lost 4 bases, leaving 14 bases of the junction unmatched. The CDR3 region is CASSSQNPGTGSETQYF. CDR3 in DNA: TGTGCCAGCAGCTCACAGAACCCCGGGACAGGGTCTGAGACCCAGTACTTC.

The sample holds a few counts of this clonotype. The rearrangement joins TRBV7-2 to TRBJ2-1, with 7 bases aligning to TRBD2. The germline V gene has CDR1 SGHTA and CDR2 FQGNSA. The length of the CDR3 is 17 residues. After removal of 5 bases from V and 8 bases from J, the junction contained 18 bases not matched to a gene. For the CDR3, the DNA is TGTGCCAGCAGCCTCCGCGCGGGAGACTACAATGTAGATGAGCAGTTCTTC. Translation: CASSLRAGDYNVDEQFF.

The V and J genes are TRBV7-9 and TRBJ2-7; 9 bases match TRBD1. This CDR3 spans 15 amino acids. The germline gives CDR1 SEHNR, CDR2 FQNEAQ (reference sequence). After removal of 5 bases from V and 2 bases from J, the junction contained 7 bases not matched to a gene. DNA of the CDR3: TGTGCCAGCAGCGCTGGGAGGACAGGGGCCTACGAGCAGTACTTC. Amino acid sequence: CASSAGRTGAYEQYF.

This clonotype was seen ten or more times. The rearrangement uses TRBV12-3 or TRBV12-4 and TRBJ2-7; D is unresolved. Trimming cost V 6 bases and J 0 bases, with 3 bases left between them. The CDR3 has 11 amino acids. CDR3: CASRSSYEQYF. The CDR3 DNA reads as TGTGCCAGCAGATCCTCCTACGAGCAGTACTTC.

Only a few counts were recorded for this clonotype. The CDR3 DNA reads TGTGCCAGCAGCCATAGGACGTCCGGGACTAGCGGATACGAGCAGTACTTC. Translation gives CASSHRTSGTSGYEQYF. This chain uses TRBV12-3 or TRBV12-4 with TRBJ2-7; 11 positions agree with TRBD2. The CDR3 runs to 17 residues. Trimming cost V 6 bases and J 4 bases; bases outside gene matches: 14.

This clonotype was picked up a small number of times. The chain couples TRBV25-1 to TRBJ2-2; D gene uncertain. The CDR3 sequence is 15 residues long. Trimming took off 3 bases at V and 5 bases at J, with 13 bases between the two ends. The V gene's germline CDR1 is MGHDK and CDR2 SYGVNS. The CDR3 DNA reads TGTGCCAGCAGTGATTTAAGGACCGAAACCGGGGAGCTGTTTTTT. Translated: CASSDLRTETGELFF.

The chain combines TRBV7-9 with TRBJ2-7, with D possibly called TRBD1 or TRBD2 (5 bases each). V was clipped by 4 bases and J by 6 bases, with 10 bases between them. This CDR3 has 12 residues. CDR1 is SEHNR, CDR2 FQNEAQ, per germline (reference sequence). CDR3 sequence reads: CASSSGTIEQYF. CDR3 bases: TGTGCCAGCAGCTCGGGGACGATCGAGCAGTACTTC.

This clonotype has just a few counts. The chain links TRBV4-2 to TRBJ2-3; tentatively, D is TRBD2 (6 bases). V was cut by 1 base and J by 4 bases, with 9 bases left in between. There are 14 residues in the CDR3. CDR1 and CDR2 from the germline V gene are LGHNA and YNFKEQ. CDR3: CASSQGVAADTQYF. CDR3 nucleotides: TGTGCCAGCAGCCAAGGGGTAGCGGCAGATACGCAGTATTTT.